Listed below are T cell receptor beta chains from one sample, sequenced in a study of shared clonotypes between healthy human individuals. Produced via immunoSEQ multiplex PCR; TCRdb's table is partial and in-frame only. This table holds under 850,000 clones, over 60% found once. Sequencing input: memory CD4+ T cells sorted from blood. These receptors were obtained from a woman in her twenties or thirties in good health. CDR3s include the opening cysteine and the closing phenylalanine or tryptophan. A D gene is named only where the DNA matches it firmly. For some rows the clone size is stated as once, few or many, or as a class when expanded; others skip it.

J gene | V gene | clone size | D gene | CDR3 protein | CDR3 DNA
TRBJ2-4 | TRBV2 | NA | NA | CASSGLGAKNIQYF | TGTGCCAGCAGTGGCCTTGGGGCCAAAAACATTCAGTACTTC
TRBJ2-1 | TRBV28 | NA | NA | CASSAPPEQFF | TGTGCCAGCAGTGCCCCCCCGGAGCAGTTCTTC
TRBJ1-2 | TRBV6-6 | NA | TRBD1 | CASDPGQSYGYTF | TGTGCCAGCGACCCGGGACAGTCCTATGGCTACACCTTC
TRBJ1-1 | TRBV4-1 | NA | NA | CASSQDGSRTEAFF | TGCGCCAGCAGCCAAGACGGGAGTCGCACTGAAGCTTTCTTT
TRBJ2-5 | TRBV5-6 | NA | TRBD1 | CASSSETGRETQYF | TGTGCCAGCAGCTCCGAGACAGGGCGAGAGACCCAGTACTTC
TRBJ1-1 | TRBV5-1 | NA | TRBD1 | CASSKDRTSNTEAFF | TGCGCCAGCAGCAAGGACAGGACTTCGAACACTGAAGCTTTCTTT
TRBJ1-1 | TRBV29-1 | NA | NA | CSVEDRGGTEAFF | TGCAGCGTTGAAGATCGGGGTGGCACTGAAGCTTTCTTT
TRBJ2-5 | TRBV28 | NA | TRBD1 | CASRDRDRGLLAGAKETQYF | TGTGCCAGCAGGGACCGGGACAGGGGGCTTCTAGCGGGAGCAAAGGAGACCCAGTACTTC
TRBJ1-6 | TRBV16 | few | NA | CASSQFAGPGNNSPLHF | TGTGCCAGCAGCCAATTTGCTGGTCCGGGGAATAATTCACCCCTCCACTTT
TRBJ2-3 | TRBV9 | few | NA | CASSVTPGLNTDTQYF | TGTGCCAGCAGCGTTACCCCGGGACTTAACACAGATACGCAGTATTTT
TRBJ1-4 | TRBV30 | once | NA | CAWSPPQLTGKLFF | TGTGCCTGGAGCCCGCCGCAATTGACTGGAAAACTGTTTTTT
TRBJ2-7 | TRBV11-1 | NA | NA | CASSSQGDSYEQYF | TGTGCCAGCAGCTCCCAGGGTGACAGCTACGAGCAGTACTTC
TRBJ2-1 | TRBV2 | NA | TRBD2 | CASRDGTSGRAPNEQFF | TGTGCCAGCAGAGACGGGACTAGCGGGAGGGCCCCCAATGAGCAGTTCTTC
TRBJ1-5 | TRBV25-1 | NA | NA | CASSQEPGPQHF | TGTGCCAGCTCTCAGGAGCCGGGGCCCCAGCATTTT
TRBJ1-1 | TRBV19 | once | NA | CASSIDRAWGTEAFF | TGTGCCAGTAGTATAGATCGCGCGTGGGGCACTGAAGCTTTCTTT
TRBJ2-7 | TRBV15 | NA | TRBD2 | CATSSNPGLGREQYF | TGTGCCACCAGCAGCAACCCGGGACTAGGTCGCGAGCAGTACTTC
TRBJ2-3 | TRBV27 | few | NA | CASGGAAGTDTQYF | TGTGCCAGCGGGGGGGCAGCCGGCACAGATACGCAGTATTTT
TRBJ1-4 | TRBV2 | NA | NA | CASSSTGFGGWEKLFF | TGTGCCAGCAGTTCGACAGGTTTCGGGGGATGGGAAAAACTGTTTTTT
TRBJ2-4 | TRBV23-1 | NA | NA | CASSQSECTAAEYF | TGCGCCAGCAGTCAATCGGAGTGCACAGCCGCGGAGTACTTC
TRBJ2-7 | TRBV7-9 | NA | TRBD2 | CASSSHRTSGREGEQYF | TGTGCCAGCAGCTCCCACCGGACTAGCGGGAGGGAAGGCGAGCAGTACTTC
TRBJ1-1 | TRBV25-1 | NA | NA | CASRSLGTEAFF | TGTGCCAGCAGGAGTCTGGGCACTGAAGCTTTCTTT
TRBJ1-2 | TRBV30 | few | TRBD1 | CAWSVTGGGGYTF | TGTGCCTGGAGTGTAACAGGGGGTGGTGGCTACACCTTC
TRBJ2-7 | TRBV11-2 | NA | NA | CASSLAGGWIYEQYF | TGTGCCAGCAGCTTAGCAGGAGGGTGGATCTACGAGCAGTACTTC
TRBJ1-1 | TRBV10-3 | NA | NA | CAISESRGKDEAFF | TGTGCCATCAGTGAGTCGAGAGGGAAGGATGAAGCTTTCTTT
TRBJ1-2 | TRBV7-9 | NA | NA | CASSSGRTEYGYTF | TGTGCCAGCAGCTCTGGCCGGACAGAGTATGGCTACACCTTC
TRBJ2-2 | TRBV7-7 | NA | NA | CASTALGAGTGELFF | TGTGCCAGCACCGCTCTGGGCGCGGGCACCGGGGAGCTGTTTTTT
TRBJ2-5 | TRBV6-5 | NA | NA | CASSSVRETQYF | TGTGCCAGCAGTTCCGTCCGCGAGACCCAGTACTTC
TRBJ2-4 | TRBV11-2 | NA | NA | CASSHLRDKNIQYF | TGTGCCAGCAGCCATCTCCGGGACAAAAACATTCAGTACTTC
TRBJ1-1 | TRBV19 | NA | TRBD1 | CASSDPDIRQGARDTEAFF | TGTGCCAGTAGTGACCCGGATATTAGACAGGGGGCGCGTGACACTGAAGCTTTCTTT
TRBJ1-4 | TRBV5-1 | few | NA | CASSLAGINEKLFF | TGCGCCAGCAGCTTGGCAGGGATAAATGAAAAACTGTTTTTT
TRBJ1-3 | TRBV18 | NA | NA | CASSPQGNTIYF | TGTGCCAGCTCACCCCAAGGGAACACCATATATTTT
TRBJ2-7 | TRBV5-1 | NA | TRBD2 | CASSLVEAGVEYF | TGCGCCAGCAGCTTGGTCGAAGCGGGAGTTGAGTACTTC
TRBJ1-5 | TRBV6-1 | NA | NA | CASSEAPEGRPQHF | TGTGCCAGCAGTGAAGCACCCGAAGGGAGGCCCCAGCATTTT
TRBJ1-1 | TRBV5-1 | NA | NA | CASSFRVGVNTEAFF | TGCGCCAGCAGCTTTCGTGTTGGGGTAAACACTGAAGCTTTCTTT
TRBJ2-1 | TRBV4-1 | many | TRBD2 | CASSQGLAGFLTIYNEQFF | TGCGCCAGCAGCCAGGGTCTAGCGGGATTCCTGACGATATACAATGAGCAGTTCTTC
TRBJ2-5 | TRBV6-1 | NA | NA | CASSGFDGQETQYF | TGTGCCAGCAGTGGATTCGATGGTCAAGAGACCCAGTACTTC
TRBJ1-5 | TRBV2 | NA | NA | CASSEASGPSNQPQHF | TGTGCCAGCAGTGAAGCGTCCGGGCCAAGCAATCAGCCCCAGCATTTT
TRBJ2-5 | TRBV10-3 | NA | TRBD1 | CAISDRGLQETQYF | TGTGCCATCAGCGACAGGGGGCTCCAAGAGACCCAGTACTTC
TRBJ2-7 | TRBV29-1 | NA | NA | CSVDLGGLNEQYF | TGCAGCGTTGACTTGGGGGGGCTTAACGAGCAGTACTTC
TRBJ2-1 | TRBV28 | NA | TRBD2 | CASKQNPGTSGRSYNEQFF | TGTGCCAGCAAACAGAACCCCGGGACTAGCGGGAGGTCGTACAATGAGCAGTTCTTC
TRBJ2-1 | TRBV7-3 | NA | NA | CASSLMVGSEQFF | TGTGCCAGCAGCTTAATGGTTGGGAGCGAGCAGTTCTTC
TRBJ2-2 | TRBV7-2 | few | TRBD2 | CASSLAVGGRAFGGELFF | TGTGCCAGCAGCTTAGCGGTTGGCGGGAGGGCCTTCGGAGGGGAGCTGTTTTTT
TRBJ1-3 | TRBV10-2 | NA | NA | CATQQGSGNTIYF | TGCGCCACCCAACAGGGCTCTGGAAACACCATATATTTT
TRBJ2-1 | TRBV28 | NA | TRBD2 | CASSSPKGLAGGSYNEQFF | TGTGCCAGCAGTTCCCCCAAGGGACTAGCGGGAGGATCCTACAATGAGCAGTTCTTC
TRBJ2-3 | TRBV29-1 | NA | NA | CSVAPGGADTQYF | TGCAGCGTTGCCCCGGGGGGCGCAGATACGCAGTATTTT
TRBJ2-5 | TRBV9 | NA | TRBD2 | CASSVAGFGLAGVQETQYF | TGTGCCAGCAGCGTAGCGGGGTTCGGACTAGCGGGAGTTCAGGAGACCCAGTACTTC
TRBJ2-1 | TRBV5-1 | NA | NA | CASSLGPSNEQFF | TGCGCCAGCAGCTTGGGTCCCTCCAATGAGCAGTTCTTC
TRBJ2-7 | TRBV7-9 | NA | TRBD1 | CASSAGQGKGYEQYF | TGTGCCAGCAGCGCGGGACAGGGCAAAGGCTACGAGCAGTACTTC
TRBJ2-5 | TRBV6-1 | NA | TRBD1 | CASSRPGQGSETQYF | TGTGCCAGCAGTAGACCGGGACAGGGGTCGGAGACCCAGTACTTC
TRBJ2-6 | TRBV6-6 | NA | NA | CASSWTAGANVLTF | TGTGCCAGCAGTTGGACTGCTGGGGCCAACGTCCTGACTTTC
TRBJ1-6 | TRBV2 | NA | NA | CASSEDRTYNSPLHF | TGTGCCAGCAGTGAAGACAGAACCTATAATTCACCCCTCCACTTT
TRBJ2-7 | TRBV27 | NA | NA | CASSSSSYEQYF | TGTGCCAGCAGTTCCAGCTCCTACGAGCAGTACTTC
TRBJ2-2 | TRBV27 | NA | NA | CASSFNRAGTGELFF | TGTGCCAGCAGTTTCAACAGGGCGGGCACCGGGGAGCTGTTTTTT